These T cell receptor beta chains were read from a single sample in a study of naive CD8 T cells in extremely preterm neonates. Assay used: immunoSEQ multiplex PCR; TCRdb lists only in-frame clones, some missing. The sample carries several thousand clones, around 98% recorded once. Sequencing was done on a sample of naive CD8+ T cells from blood. These receptors all stem from a human donor in good health. Both conserved end residues are part of each CDR3. Fields, in order: V gene, clone size, D gene, J gene, CDR3 protein, CDR3 DNA. The D gene is left open where the match is weak. Clone size is stated in some rows and not others, as once, few, many or a class when expanded.

>TRBV2|-|-|TRBJ1-4
CATTDSANEKLFF
TGTGCCACCACTGACAGCGCAAATGAAAAACTGTTTTTT
>TRBV4-1|-|-|TRBJ2-1
CASSQDRRGSRDEQFF
TGCGCCAGCAGCCAAGATAGGAGGGGCTCTAGGGATGAGCAGTTCTTC
>TRBV10-3|-|TRBD2|TRBJ2-1
CAISDPQREYYNEQFF
TGTGCCATCAGTGACCCTCAGCGGGAGTATTACAATGAGCAGTTCTTC
>TRBV14|-|TRBD1|TRBJ2-7
CASSQVRTGLSEQYF
TGTGCCAGCAGCCAAGTCCGGACAGGGTTGAGCGAGCAGTACTTC
>TRBV25-1|-|-|TRBJ1-5
CASLAAENQPQHF
TGTGCCAGCCTCGCGGCAGAGAATCAGCCCCAGCATTTT
>TRBV11-3|-|-|TRBJ2-1
CASSSYPLSGEQFF
TGTGCCAGCAGCTCCTATCCTTTGAGCGGGGAGCAGTTCTTC
>TRBV2|-|-|TRBJ2-7
CASSGGINEQYF
TGTGCCAGCAGTGGCGGGATTAACGAGCAGTACTTC
>TRBV11-2|-|TRBD1|TRBJ2-7
CASSPGTGSSYEQYF
TGTGCCAGCAGTCCCGGGACAGGGAGTTCCTACGAGCAGTACTTC
>TRBV9|-|TRBD2|TRBJ2-1
CASSSYGTSGPNNEQFF
TGTGCCAGCAGCTCCTACGGGACTAGCGGGCCTAACAATGAGCAGTTCTTC
>TRBV9|-|-|TRBJ2-3
CASSAPNLDTQYF
TGTGCCAGCAGTGCCCCTAATCTTGATACGCAGTATTTT
>TRBV6-5|-|TRBD1|TRBJ1-2
CASSLQGLGYGYTF
TGTGCCAGCAGTTTACAGGGGTTGGGCTATGGCTACACCTTC
>TRBV7-9|-|-|TRBJ1-1
CASSLAEAEAFF
TGTGCCAGCAGCTTAGCGGAGGCTGAAGCTTTCTTT
>TRBV11-2|-|-|TRBJ2-1
CASSLELHNEQFF
TGTGCCAGCAGCTTAGAACTGCACAATGAGCAGTTCTTC
>TRBV9|-|TRBD2|TRBJ2-1
CASSVGGRENEQFF
TGTGCCAGCAGCGTAGGAGGGAGGGAGAATGAGCAGTTCTTC
>TRBV4-1|-|-|TRBJ2-3
CASSPEVSTADTQYF
TGCGCCAGCAGCCCTGAAGTAAGTACGGCAGATACGCAGTATTTT
>TRBV6-1|-|TRBD1|TRBJ2-4
CASSDTGVVVNIQYF
TGTGCCAGCAGTGACACAGGGGTCGTGGTAAACATTCAGTACTTC
>TRBV29-1|-|TRBD2|TRBJ2-7
CSVEGEPSGSLPFYEQYF
TGCAGCGTTGAAGGGGAGCCTAGCGGGAGCCTACCTTTCTACGAGCAGTACTTC
>TRBV7-8|once|TRBD2|TRBJ2-3
CASSSQTSGSTDTQYF
TGTGCCAGCAGCTCCCAGACTAGCGGAAGCACAGATACGCAGTATTTT
>TRBV25-1|-|-|TRBJ2-7
CASSPGEGLLTYEQYF
TGTGCCAGCAGCCCCGGGGAAGGGCTTCTAACCTACGAGCAGTACTTC
>TRBV27|-|-|TRBJ1-5
CASFYGGTGQPQHF
TGTGCCAGCTTTTATGGGGGGACGGGACAGCCCCAGCATTTT
>TRBV9|-|-|TRBJ2-6
CASSVEAGAGANVLTF
TGTGCCAGCAGCGTAGAGGCAGGGGCTGGGGCCAACGTCCTGACTTTC
>TRBV19|-|TRBD1|TRBJ2-7
CASSIGDSYSYEQYF
TGTGCCAGTAGTATAGGGGACAGTTACTCCTACGAGCAGTACTTC
>TRBV10-3|-|-|TRBJ2-7
CAISEGTAAYEQYF
TGTGCCATCAGTGAGGGGACTGCAGCCTACGAGCAGTACTTC
>TRBV2|-|-|TRBJ1-1
CASARQADTEAFF
TGTGCCAGCGCCCGACAGGCGGACACTGAAGCTTTCTTT
>TRBV11-3|-|-|TRBJ2-1
CASSHSTGGIYNEQFF
TGTGCCAGCAGCCACTCGACTGGGGGGATTTACAATGAGCAGTTCTTC
>TRBV28|-|TRBD2|TRBJ2-1
CASTLGGWDEQFF
TGTGCCAGCACCCTGGGGGGGTGGGATGAGCAGTTCTTC
>TRBV9|-|TRBD2|TRBJ2-7
CASSVGGGRSYEQYF
TGTGCCAGCAGCGTAGGCGGGGGACGGTCCTACGAGCAGTACTTC
>TRBV9|-|TRBD2|TRBJ2-5
CASSGGLGPDTQYF
TGTGCCAGCAGCGGGGGACTAGGGCCAGATACCCAGTACTTC
>TRBV5-6|-|-|TRBJ1-1
CASSYEGNTEAFF
TGTGCCAGCAGTTATGAGGGGAACACTGAAGCTTTCTTT
>TRBV9|-|-|TRBJ2-1
CASSGGQYNEQFF
TGTGCCAGCAGCGGTGGACAGTACAATGAGCAGTTCTTC
>TRBV30|-|TRBD2|TRBJ2-7
CALGGSGSNEQYF
TGTGCCCTCGGAGGAAGCGGGAGCAACGAGCAGTACTTC
>TRBV30|once|TRBD1|TRBJ2-7
CAWDRGDYEQYF
TGTGCATGGGACAGGGGAGACTACGAGCAGTACTTC
>TRBV5-1|-|-|TRBJ2-1
CASSLPGPRYNEQFF
TGCGCCAGCAGCTTGCCGGGTCCCCGTTACAATGAGCAGTTCTTC
>TRBV21-1|-|-|TRBJ2-3
CASSGQGRSTDTQYF
TGTGCCAGCAGCGGGCAGGGGAGAAGCACAGATACGCAGTATTTT
>TRBV6-5|-|-|TRBJ1-2
CASSYSVALEGYTF
TGTGCCAGCAGTTACTCGGTGGCGTTGGAGGGCTACACCTTC
>TRBV7-8|-|-|TRBJ2-7
CASSSVVVPYEQYF
TGTGCCAGCAGCTCGGTAGTGGTTCCCTACGAGCAGTACTTC
>TRBV6-6|-|TRBD1|TRBJ2-7
CASSRTGTAYEQYF
TGTGCCAGCAGCCGGACAGGAACTGCCTACGAGCAGTACTTC
>TRBV29-1|-|-|TRBJ1-2
CSVDGIYGYTF
TGCAGCGTTGATGGCATCTATGGCTACACCTTC
>TRBV15|-|-|TRBJ1-2
CATSQRGLGYGYTF
TGTGCCACCAGCCAAAGGGGACTTGGGTATGGCTACACCTTC
>TRBV28|-|-|TRBJ1-2
CASSQGGGARGYTF
TGTGCCAGCAGCCAAGGGGGGGGCGCGAGAGGCTACACCTTC
>TRBV9|-|-|TRBJ2-3
CASSVGERSTDTQYF
TGTGCCAGCAGCGTAGGAGAGCGGAGCACAGATACGCAGTATTTT